The 5 T cell receptor beta chains below come from one sample, sequenced in a study of blood T cell repertoires in COVID-19. Measured with immunoSEQ multiplex PCR; TCRdb has only the in-frame clones, and not every one. Of 200,000 or so clones listed, 83% are singletons. Sequencing used PBMCs or T cells enriched from blood (not recorded which). These receptors all come from a woman aged 45-59 years who had been exposed to COVID-19.

This sequence joins TRBV7-2 and TRBJ2-1; 11 nucleotides match TRBD2. The junction had 3 bases not matched to a gene; V was cut back by 5 bases and J by 3 bases. The CDR3 has 15 amino acids. Germline CDR1 reads SGHTA; CDR2 reads FQGNSA. CDR3 residues: CASSRTSGGYNEQFF. CDR3 coding DNA: TGTGCCAGCAGCCGTACTAGCGGGGGCTACAATGAGCAGTTCTTC.

The rearrangement links TRBV5-6 to TRBJ1-6; D unclear. The germline CDR1 and CDR2 sequences are SGHDT and YYEEEE. The CDR3 is 16 amino acids. The V end was cut by 0 bases, the J end by 5 bases, with 12 bases between. The CDR3 protein is CASSLVGEFDNSPLHF. CDR3 nucleotide sequence: TGTGCCAGCAGCTTGGTAGGAGAGTTCGATAATTCACCCCTCCACTTT.

The CDR3 sequence: CASSLDRDYEQYF. CDR3 in DNA: TGCGCCAGCAGCTTGGACCGGGACTACGAGCAGTACTTC. V usage is TRBV5-1 and J usage is TRBJ2-7, with D possibly TRBD2 on 5 matching bases. Germline V gene data show CDR1 as SGHRS and CDR2 as YFSETQ. The germline V and J ends were trimmed by 0 bases and 3 bases, with 7 bases remaining between them. The CDR3 loop spans 13 amino acids.

J is TRBJ1-1 and V is TRBV3-1 (or the pseudogene TRBV3-2), with D hard to call. Trimming left V 2 bases short and J 3 bases short, with 13 bases between. Germline V gives CDR1 LGHDT, CDR2 YNNKEL (reference sequence). CDR3 length equals 15 residues. Here the CDR3 reads CASSQRPGSYTEAFF. CDR3 nucleotides: TGTGCCAGCAGCCAACGCCCGGGGTCGTACACTGAAGCTTTCTTT.

The chain carries TRBV4-2 and TRBJ1-1; the D is unclear. CDR3 length: 18 residues. V was clipped by 2 bases and J by 0 bases, with 19 bases between them. In germline, CDR1 is LGHNA, CDR2 YNFKEQ. CDR3 sequence (DNA): TGTGCCAGCAGCCAAAAAGCGGACCGTGACATTATGAACACTGAAGCTTTCTTT. Its protein product is CASSQKADRDIMNTEAFF.